These 2 T cell receptor beta chains were all obtained from the same sample, sequenced in a study of PD-1 blockade in classical Hodgkin lymphoma. The protocol was immunoSEQ multiplex PCR, while the TCRdb copy is restricted to in-frame clones and leaves out a portion. The table shows 6,000 or so clones, with about 80% occurring only once. Relapses following autologous stem cell transplantation were seen in all patients, with brentuximab vedotin exposure varying. The sequenced sample was peripheral blood mononuclear cells (PBMCs), obtained at baseline. These receptors were taken from a human donor with classical Hodgkin lymphoma.

This clone appeared a few times. The gene calls are TRBV25-1 and TRBJ1-4; possible D gene TRBD1, 5 bases. V lost 9 bases, J lost 8 bases, and 10 bases lay in between. The germline CDR1 and CDR2 sequences are MGHDK and SYGVNS. The CDR3 runs to 11 residues. CDR3 DNA sequence: TGTGCCAGTACAAAGGGGGAAAAACTGTTTTTT. Translated: CASTKGEKLFF. The full variable domain, with the rest looked up from reference TRBV25-1 and TRBJ1-4, is EADIYQTPRYLVIGTGKKITLECSQTMGHDKMYWYQQDPGMELHLIHYSYGVNSTEKGDLSSESTVSRIRTEHFPLTLESARPSHTSQYLCASTKGEKLFFGSGTQLSVL.

This clone turned up a few times. In DNA, the CDR3 is TGTGCCAGCAGTTTATCAGGGGGAGTAAACTATGGCTACACCTTC. Protein: CASSLSGGVNYGYTF. V usage is TRBV28 and J usage is TRBJ1-2; TRBD1 aligns across 7 bases. The CDR3 is 15 residues long. V lost 1 base and J lost 2; bases outside the gene matches: 4. Germline CDR1 is MDHEN and CDR2 is SYDVKM.